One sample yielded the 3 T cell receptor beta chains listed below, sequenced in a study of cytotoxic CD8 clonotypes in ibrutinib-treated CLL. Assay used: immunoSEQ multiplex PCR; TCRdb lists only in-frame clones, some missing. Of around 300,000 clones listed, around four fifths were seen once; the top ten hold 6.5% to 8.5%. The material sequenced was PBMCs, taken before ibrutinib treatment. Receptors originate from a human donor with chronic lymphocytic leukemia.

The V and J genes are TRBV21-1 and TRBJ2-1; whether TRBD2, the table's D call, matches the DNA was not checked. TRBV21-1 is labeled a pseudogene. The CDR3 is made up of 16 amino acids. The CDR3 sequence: CASRRTSGRGKDEQFF. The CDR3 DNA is TGTGCCAGCCGACGGACTAGCGGGAGAGGTAAGGATGAGCAGTTCTTC.

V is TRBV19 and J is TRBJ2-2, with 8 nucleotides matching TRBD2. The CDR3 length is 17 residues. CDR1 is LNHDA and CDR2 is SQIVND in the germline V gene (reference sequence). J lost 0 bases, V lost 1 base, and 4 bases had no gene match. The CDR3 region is CASSIAASGPNTGELFF. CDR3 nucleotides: TGTGCCAGTAGTATAGCCGCTAGCGGGCCGAACACCGGGGAGCTGTTTTTT.

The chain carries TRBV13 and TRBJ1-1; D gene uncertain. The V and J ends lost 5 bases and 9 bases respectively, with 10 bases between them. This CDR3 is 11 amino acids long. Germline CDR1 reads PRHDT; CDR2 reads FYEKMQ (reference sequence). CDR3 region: CASSANDKAFF. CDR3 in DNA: TGTGCCAGCAGCGCCAACGATAAAGCTTTCTTT.